Given below is one T cell receptor (beta chain) in context. Antigen: not known. The data are from a study of cytomegalovirus exposure and HLA in healthy donors. Whole-study results and caveats: Per a later analysis, 15,000 to 20,000 TCR beta sequences showed association with HLA alleles at 0.05 false discovery rate. Looking again later, the authors saw that most CMV-associated TCR beta chains seemed HLA-restricted.

At sampling all donors were nominally healthy, likely with unrecorded immune exposures. A multiplex PCR was run with 60 Vbeta primers and 13 Jbeta primers. In the source study's methods: It was a later analysis that counted tens of millions of unique TCR beta chains, of which approximately 11 million were shared. Data came from immunoSEQ multiplex PCR; TCRdb stores just in-frame clones and leaves some out. The DNA was the basis for D and trimming; V, J and clone size are from that table. The data show some 190,000 clones, approximately 80% seen once. This CDR3 has 17 residues. Per the germline V gene, CDR1 is LNHNV and CDR2 is YYDKDF (reference sequence). With V trimmed by 0 bases and J by 5 bases, 12 bases remained unmatched.

Sequencing was carried out using PBMCs. The clonotype comes from a boy aged 2 to 9 in good health and CMV-seronegative. The chain combines TRBV15 with TRBJ2-7, with TRBD1 matching over 8 bases. CDR3 nucleotide sequence: TGTGCCACCAGCAGAGAATTTATGACAGGGGTGTTGGACGAGCAGTACTTC. It encodes CATSREFMTGVLDEQYF. Looking up the rest from reference TRBV15 and TRBJ2-7 gives the full variable domain: DAMVIQNPRYQVTQFGKPVTLSCSQTLNHNVMYWYQQKSSQAPKLLFHYYDKDFNNEADTPDNFQSRRPNTSFCFLDIRSPGLGDTAMYLCATSREFMTGVLDEQYFGPGTRLTVT.